These T cell receptor beta chains were read from a single sample in a study of T cell responses to AZD1222 COVID-19 vaccine. Assay: immunoSEQ multiplex PCR; the TCRdb copy retains only in-frame clones and omits some. Here the sample spans over 130,000 clones, 92% being singletons. The sequenced sample was peripheral blood, obtained on day 0 of AZD1222 vaccination. The receptor set was obtained from an adult in good health. The CDR3 runs from the conserved cysteine through the conserved F or W. Each record gives: J gene, V gene, clone size, D gene, CDR3 DNA, CDR3 protein. D genes are given only for firm matches. The listing skips clone size in some rows; elsewhere it reads once, few, many or a size class.

J: TRBJ2-1; V: TRBV24-1; size: -; D: TRBD1; DNA: TGTGCCACCAGTGACTTTGGACAGGGTTCCTACAATGAGCAGTTCTTC; CDR3: CATSDFGQGSYNEQFF
J: TRBJ2-2; V: TRBV2; size: -; D: -; DNA: TGTGCCTCCCAGGTGAACAGGAACACCGGGGAGCTGTTTTTT; CDR3: CASQVNRNTGELFF
J: TRBJ2-7; V: TRBV7-8; size: -; D: TRBD1; DNA: TGTGCCAGCAGCGGATCCAGGGGGCGCGAGACCTACGAGCAGTACTTC; CDR3: CASSGSRGRETYEQYF
J: TRBJ2-7; V: TRBV6-2/TRBV6-3; size: -; D: TRBD2; DNA: TGTGCCAGCAGTTACTCCGCGGGAGGACCATCCTACGAGCAGTACTTC; CDR3: CASSYSAGGPSYEQYF
J: TRBJ1-4; V: TRBV25-1; size: -; D: TRBD1; DNA: TGTGCCAGCAGTGGGGCCGGACAGGGGTGGGGTGAAAAACTGTTTTTT; CDR3: CASSGAGQGWGEKLFF
J: TRBJ1-2; V: TRBV18; size: once; D: -; DNA: TGTGCCAGCTCACCAGGCGCAGGGAAGTATGGCTACACCTTC; CDR3: CASSPGAGKYGYTF
J: TRBJ2-2; V: TRBV5-1; size: -; D: TRBD2; DNA: TGCGCCAGCAGGAGAATAGCGGGGGCAGTCGCCGGGGAGCTGTTTTTT; CDR3: CASRRIAGAVAGELFF
J: TRBJ1-4; V: TRBV6-5; size: -; D: -; DNA: -; CDR3: CASSSAPGPYNEKLFF
J: TRBJ2-5; V: TRBV21-1; size: -; D: -; DNA: TGTGCCAGCAGCGACAGGGAGCCTGAAGAGACCCAGTACTTC; CDR3: CASSDREPEETQYF
J: TRBJ1-3; V: TRBV5-4; size: -; D: -; DNA: TGTGCCAGCAGCTTTGGCCAGGGACTTGGAAACACCATATATTTT; CDR3: CASSFGQGLGNTIYF
J: TRBJ1-1; V: TRBV4-1; size: -; D: -; DNA: TGCGCCAGCAGCCAAGGTGAAATGGGGGGGACTGAAGCTTTCTTT; CDR3: CASSQGEMGGTEAFF
J: TRBJ2-1; V: TRBV5-1; size: once; D: TRBD2; DNA: TGCGCCAGCAGCTTGGGGCGGGGGGCGTACAATGAGCAGTTCTTC; CDR3: CASSLGRGAYNEQFF
J: TRBJ2-5; V: TRBV5-1; size: -; D: TRBD1; DNA: TGCGCCAGCAGCCGGGACAGGGTAGGAGAGACCCAGTACTTC; CDR3: CASSRDRVGETQYF
J: TRBJ2-4; V: TRBV2; size: -; D: -; DNA: TGTGCCAGCCTGCCGAGGATAGCCAAAAACATTCAGTACTTC; CDR3: CASLPRIAKNIQYF
J: TRBJ2-2; V: TRBV2; size: -; D: -; DNA: TGTGCCAGCAGTGCATCTAGCCCCGGGCATGGGGAGCTGTTTTTT; CDR3: CASSASSPGHGELFF
J: TRBJ2-5; V: TRBV6-5; size: -; D: TRBD2; DNA: TGTGCCAGCAGGACTAGTACTAGCGTCGAGACCCAGTACTTC; CDR3: CASRTSTSVETQYF
J: TRBJ2-1; V: TRBV6-1; size: -; D: TRBD2; DNA: TGTGCCAGCAGTGGTACTAGCGGGGGGACGATCCTATACAATGAGCAGTTCTTC; CDR3: CASSGTSGGTILYNEQFF
J: TRBJ2-7; V: TRBV12-3/TRBV12-4; size: -; D: -; DNA: TGTGCCAGCAGTTTAGTAGTCGATGGCGAGCAGTACTTC; CDR3: CASSLVVDGEQYF
J: TRBJ1-5; V: TRBV28; size: -; D: -; DNA: TGTGCCAGCAGTTTCCTTCAGTATAGCAATCAGCCCCAGCATTTT; CDR3: CASSFLQYSNQPQHF
J: TRBJ2-1; V: TRBV6-6; size: -; D: TRBD2; DNA: TGTGCCAGCAGTTGGACTAGCGGGGGGGCGGTTGAGCAGTTCTTC; CDR3: CASSWTSGGAVEQFF
J: TRBJ2-1; V: TRBV7-8; size: -; D: -; DNA: TGTGCCAGCAGCTTAGGACTTAACAATGAGCAGTTCTTC; CDR3: CASSLGLNNEQFF
J: TRBJ2-1; V: TRBV18; size: -; D: TRBD1; DNA: TGTGCCAGCTCACCACCGGACAGGGGCTACAATGAGCAGTTCTTC; CDR3: CASSPPDRGYNEQFF
J: TRBJ1-2; V: TRBV7-9; size: -; D: -; DNA: TGTGCCAGCAGCAAGGACAGTAACTATGGCTACACCTTC; CDR3: CASSKDSNYGYTF
J: TRBJ2-5; V: TRBV5-1; size: -; D: TRBD1; DNA: TGCGCCAGCAGCCAAGGACAGGATGGGAGAGAGACCCAGTACTTC; CDR3: CASSQGQDGRETQYF
J: TRBJ2-1; V: TRBV6-5; size: -; D: -; DNA: TGTGCCAGCAGCGTTAAACAGGATACCTACAATGAGCAGTTCTTC; CDR3: CASSVKQDTYNEQFF
J: TRBJ2-7; V: TRBV7-9; size: -; D: -; DNA: TGTGCCAGCAGCTCACGCGGGCAGGGGATGCCCGAGCAGTACTTC; CDR3: CASSSRGQGMPEQYF
J: TRBJ2-7; V: TRBV5-1; size: -; D: -; DNA: TGCGCCAGCAGCTTGGCCGGTTCCCTCCTTTCCTACGAGCAGTACTTC; CDR3: CASSLAGSLLSYEQYF
J: TRBJ2-4; V: TRBV6-2/TRBV6-3; size: once; D: -; DNA: TGTGCCAGCAGTTACTCGCGTCAGTATAGAGCCAAAAACATTCAGTACTTC; CDR3: CASSYSRQYRAKNIQYF
J: TRBJ1-2; V: TRBV6-2/TRBV6-3; size: -; D: TRBD1; DNA: TGTGCCAGCAGTCGCCGACGGACAGGGGGAGGATTTAACTATGACTACACCTTC; CDR3: CASSRRRTGGGFNYDYTF
J: TRBJ2-3; V: TRBV5-4; size: -; D: -; DNA: TGTGCCAGCAGCCGTTACACAGATACGCAGTATTTT; CDR3: CASSRYTDTQYF
J: TRBJ1-4; V: TRBV6-5; size: -; D: -; DNA: TGTGCCAGCAGTTACTCGGGCTCAAAACTGTTTTTT; CDR3: CASSYSGSKLFF
J: TRBJ2-4; V: TRBV5-1; size: -; D: TRBD2; DNA: TGCGCCAGCAGCCAGACTAGCGGGACTGTCAAAAACATTCAGTACTTC; CDR3: CASSQTSGTVKNIQYF
J: TRBJ2-5; V: TRBV27; size: once; D: -; DNA: TGTGCCAGCAGTTTTTCAGGGGATCAAGAGACCCAGTACTTC; CDR3: CASSFSGDQETQYF
J: TRBJ1-1; V: TRBV21-1; size: -; D: -; DNA: TGTGCCAGCAGCAGAGATAAGGACACTGAAGCTTTCTTT; CDR3: CASSRDKDTEAFF
J: TRBJ1-1; V: TRBV5-1; size: once; D: TRBD1; DNA: TGCGCCAGCAGCTCAACAGGGGCTTTGGGGGCTTTCTTT; CDR3: CASSSTGALGAFF
J: TRBJ1-3; V: TRBV6-6; size: -; D: -; DNA: TGTGCCAGCAGTTTCACCAGGGATGGAAACACCATATATTTT; CDR3: CASSFTRDGNTIYF
J: TRBJ1-2; V: TRBV6-5; size: -; D: -; DNA: TGTGCCACGGCAGGGACGAGGTCGAACTATGGCTACACCTTC; CDR3: CATAGTRSNYGYTF
J: TRBJ1-6; V: TRBV7-9; size: -; D: -; DNA: TGTGCCAGCAGCAAGACAGACTATAATTCACCCCTCCACTTT; CDR3: CASSKTDYNSPLHF
J: TRBJ2-7; V: TRBV5-1; size: -; D: TRBD1; DNA: TGCGCCAGCAGCTTGGCCCAGGGGGTCGACGAGCAGTACTTC; CDR3: CASSLAQGVDEQYF
J: TRBJ1-5; V: TRBV9; size: -; D: TRBD1; DNA: TGTGCCAGCAGCGCTAGACAGGGTGGCCAGCCCCAGCATTTT; CDR3: CASSARQGGQPQHF
J: TRBJ1-2; V: TRBV27; size: -; D: -; DNA: TGTGCCAGCAGTTTAAAGCTAGGGGCGGACTATGGCTACACCTTC; CDR3: CASSLKLGADYGYTF
J: TRBJ2-1; V: TRBV5-1; size: -; D: TRBD1; DNA: TGCGCCAGCAGTCAGGACAGGGTACCTGGGGGACAGTTCTTC; CDR3: CASSQDRVPGGQFF
J: TRBJ2-2; V: TRBV28; size: -; D: -; DNA: TGTGCCAGCAGTTTTTCTTCAGCGAACACCGGGGAGCTGTTTTTT; CDR3: CASSFSSANTGELFF
J: TRBJ2-7; V: TRBV5-1; size: -; D: -; DNA: TGCGCCAGCAGCGATAATAGCCCGGAGCAGTACTTC; CDR3: CASSDNSPEQYF
J: TRBJ1-4; V: TRBV14; size: -; D: -; DNA: TGTGCCAGCAGCCCACAGGGAGGTGAAAAACTGTTTTTT; CDR3: CASSPQGGEKLFF
J: TRBJ2-6; V: TRBV6-1; size: -; D: -; DNA: TGTGCCAGCAGTGAATGGAACCCGGGACGGAGCTCTGGGGCCAACGTCCTGACTTTC; CDR3: CASSEWNPGRSSGANVLTF
J: TRBJ1-2; V: TRBV5-6; size: -; D: -; DNA: TGTGCCAGCAGCTACGGGACGTCCCCAGCGAACTATGGCTACACCTTC; CDR3: CASSYGTSPANYGYTF
J: TRBJ2-7; V: TRBV7-8; size: -; D: -; DNA: TGTGCCAGCAGCTTAGGGGGGGGCATTCTCGAGCAGTACTTC; CDR3: CASSLGGGILEQYF
J: TRBJ1-2; V: TRBV19; size: -; D: -; DNA: TGTGCCAGTTCTGAGTCCAGCTATGGCTACACCTTC; CDR3: CASSESSYGYTF
J: TRBJ1-5; V: TRBV6-5; size: -; D: TRBD1; DNA: TGTGCCAGCTCGACAGGGAGCAATCAGCCCCAGCATTTT; CDR3: CASSTGSNQPQHF